The 29 T cell receptor beta chains below all came from one sample that was sequenced in a study of cytomegalovirus exposure and HLA in healthy donors. The study ran its PCR with 60 Vbeta and 13 Jbeta primers. The data were produced by immunoSEQ multiplex PCR, yet TCRdb's version contains in-frame clones alone and is incomplete. The data show about 200,000 clones, 73% seen once. The sequencing input was PBMCs. All receptors derive from a woman between 25 and 40 years old in good health and CMV-seronegative.

This rearrangement joins TRBV11-2 to TRBJ2-5; 9 bases map to TRBD1. CDR1 SGHAT and CDR2 FQNNGV come from the germline V gene. This CDR3 is 15 amino acids long. V trimming: 5 bases; J trimming: 4 bases; junction bases outside the gene matches: 8. The CDR3 DNA reads TGTGCCAGCAGCACAGACAGGGGGAAGGGAGAGACCCAGTACTTC. This codes for CASSTDRGKGETQYF.

The V call is TRBV6-1, the J call TRBJ2-7; D may be TRBD1 (5 bases). This CDR3 is built from 15 residues. Trimming removed 4 bases from V and 2 bases from J, with 15 bases in between. CDR1 and CDR2 (germline): MNHNS, SASEGT. CDR3 residues: CASSVRAEVAYEQYF. DNA of the CDR3: TGTGCCAGCAGTGTCAGGGCAGAGGTGGCCTACGAGCAGTACTTC.

The table lists this clone with a few counts. The rearrangement links TRBV5-6 to TRBJ2-5; D is possibly TRBD1 (6 bases). The end of the DNA is better explained by TRBJ2-7, so the J call may be wrong. Per the germline V gene, CDR1 is SGHDT and CDR2 is YYEEEE. The CDR3 runs to 15 residues. The CDR3 sequence is CASSRPRGGWDEQYF. The CDR3 DNA follows: TGTGCCAGCAGCCGTCCCCGAGGGGGTTGGGACGAGCAGTACTTC.

Points on this clone: At one boundary the junction diverges from the germline segment, which might be a read error. V usage is TRBV7-9 and J usage is TRBJ1-2, with D perhaps TRBD1 (5 bases). The CDR3 has 16 amino acids. Germline V CDR1 and CDR2: SEHNR, FQNEAQ (reference sequence). The CDR3 coding sequence is TGTTCCAGCAGCCCTCCCACCGGGGGAAGGGTCTATGGCTACACCTTC. Translating it yields CSSSPPTGGRVYGYTF.

The chain is built from TRBV25-1 and TRBJ2-7, with 7 bases identical to TRBD1. This CDR3 region has 15 residues. The V segment lost 4 bases and the J segment 2 bases; nucleotides outside the gene matches: 8. Germline CDR1 reads MGHDK; CDR2 reads SYGVNS. CDR3 sequence reads: CASSAETGAAYEQYF. The CDR3 region has the DNA TGTGCCAGCAGTGCGGAAACAGGGGCGGCCTACGAGCAGTACTTC.

The chain joins TRBV7-8 to TRBJ2-7; possibly TRBD1 for D (6 bases). Germline-derived CDR1 and CDR2 are SGHVS and FQNEAQ. The CDR3 contains 16 residues. V lost 1 base to trimming and J lost 2 bases, with 15 bases between them. The CDR3 protein is CASSLVSGAGTYEQYF. DNA for the CDR3: TGTGCCAGCAGCTTAGTCTCAGGGGCTGGGACCTACGAGCAGTACTTC.

Concerning this clone itself: The sample has other DNA sequences that encode this CDR3 too. The rearrangement uses TRBV30 and TRBJ1-6; tentatively, D is TRBD1 (5 bases). The germline gives CDR1 GTSNPN, CDR2 SVGIG (reference sequence). V lost 3 bases to trimming and J lost 0 bases, with 12 bases between them. CDR3 length: 16 residues. The CDR3 bases are TGTGCCTGGAGGGCGGGGGGGAGCTCCTATAATTCACCCCTCCACTTT. This translates into CAWRAGGSSYNSPLHF.

This chain connects TRBV9 to TRBJ2-7; 8 bases fit TRBD2. With V trimmed by 4 bases and J by 3 bases, 6 bases remained unmatched. The CDR3 contains 14 residues. Germline values: CDR1 SGDLS, CDR2 YYNGEE. The CDR3 sequence: CASSYTGTSYEQYF. In DNA, the CDR3 is TGTGCCAGCAGCTACACCGGGACTAGCTACGAGCAGTACTTC.

The chain couples TRBV18 to TRBJ2-3; 10 bases are a match to TRBD2. The V segment lost 2 bases and the J segment 2 bases; nucleotides outside the gene matches: 1. CDR1 is KGHSH, CDR2 LQKENI, per germline. This CDR3 spans 15 amino acids. Written as DNA, the CDR3 is TGTGCCAGCTCACCAAGCGGGGGGGTCACAGATACGCAGTATTTT. Its translation: CASSPSGGVTDTQYF.

As to this clone: One end of the junction varies from germline; a read error may be responsible. This chain joins TRBV27 and TRBJ2-1, with D possibly TRBD2 on 6 matching bases. The length of the CDR3 is 16 residues. Germline CDR1 and CDR2: MNHEY and SMNVEV (reference sequence). CDR3 in amino acids: CASSLLLARSYNEQFF. The DNA for the CDR3 is TGTGCCAGCAGCTTATTACTAGCTCGCTCCTACAATGAGCAGTTCTTC.

The rearrangement links TRBV28 to TRBJ1-1, with 9 nucleotides matching TRBD1. In germline, CDR1 is MDHEN, CDR2 SYDVKM. The ends lost 2 bases at V and 1 base at J; junction bases unmatched: 5. This CDR3 region has 16 residues. CDR3: CASSLTGQGRNTEAFF. Here the CDR3 DNA reads TGTGCCAGCAGTTTAACGGGACAGGGCCGGAACACTGAAGCTTTCTTT.

CDR3 loop: CASTDGRGEKLFF. Here the CDR3 DNA reads TGTGCCAGTACCGACGGAAGGGGTGAAAAACTGTTTTTT. The rearrangement links TRBV19 to TRBJ1-4; possibly TRBD1 for D (5 bases). V was pared by 7 bases and J by 7 bases, with 13 bases between. The CDR3 covers 13 residues. From germline, CDR1 is LNHDA and CDR2 SQIVND (reference sequence).

The chain recombines TRBV19 with TRBJ2-1, with a tentative D call TRBD2 (6 bases). V was clipped by 1 base and J by 9 bases, with 13 bases between them. Germline V gene data show CDR1 as LNHDA and CDR2 as SQIVND (reference sequence). The CDR3 is made up of 14 amino acids. CDR3: CASSIVDYKGEQFF. CDR3 nucleotide sequence: TGTGCCAGTAGTATAGTGGACTATAAGGGTGAGCAGTTCTTC.

As concerns this clone: Within the sample, other DNA sequences also encode this same CDR3. V gene TRBV29-1 combines with J gene TRBJ1-1; TRBD1 agrees at 9 bases. J was trimmed by 2 bases and V by 6 bases; bases with no gene match: 4. Germline CDR1 SQVTM, CDR2 ANQGSEA. CDR3 size: 13 residues. As DNA, the CDR3 is TGCAGCGTCTCAACAGGGGGCAACACTGAAGCTTTCTTT. As protein: CSVSTGGNTEAFF.

This chain connects TRBV4-2 to TRBJ2-7; 9 bases align to TRBD2. V shed 3 bases and J 4 bases; nucleotides not matched to a gene: 10. This CDR3 region has 16 residues. Germline CDR1 and CDR2: LGHNA and YNFKEQ. CDR3 residues: CASSHKLAGTPYEQYF. The CDR3 DNA sequence: TGTGCCAGCAGCCATAAGCTAGCGGGGACCCCTTACGAGCAGTACTTC.

The J gene is TRBJ2-1, the V gene TRBV4-3; 11 bases align to TRBD2. Looked up from germline, CDR1 is LGHNA and CDR2 is YSLEER. The V segment lost 0 bases and the J segment 3 bases; nucleotides outside the gene matches: 7. CDR3 length: 18 residues. This CDR3 is CASSQDTRLAGFYNEQFF. The CDR3 nucleotides read TGCGCCAGCAGCCAAGATACGAGACTAGCGGGGTTCTACAATGAGCAGTTCTTC.

This rearrangement joins TRBV2 to TRBJ2-1; a possible D gene is TRBD1 (5 bases). The CDR3 is made up of 11 amino acids. CDR1 and CDR2 from the germline V gene are SNHLY and FYNNEI. V was trimmed by 7 bases and J by 4 bases, leaving 5 bases between them. The CDR3 DNA is TGTGCCAGCACAGGGTACAATGAGCAGTTCTTC. Translation: CASTGYNEQFF.

This sequence joins TRBV25-1 and TRBJ2-7; possible D gene TRBD1, 5 bases. Germline V gene sequence: CDR1 MGHDK, CDR2 SYGVNS. Trimming pared 4 bases from V and 0 bases from J, leaving 7 bases between. CDR3 size: 13 residues. CDR3 amino acids: CASSGQLSYEQYF. In DNA form, the CDR3 reads TGTGCCAGCAGTGGACAGCTCTCCTACGAGCAGTACTTC.

J is TRBJ1-2 and V is TRBV14, with TRBD1 identical over 7 bases. Germline trimming cut 6 bases from V and 5 bases from J; bases unmatched to any gene: 15. This CDR3 has 16 residues. Germline V gives CDR1 SGHDN, CDR2 FVKESK. CDR3 in amino acids: CASSLGDSIRDYGYTF. CDR3 DNA sequence: TGTGCCAGCAGTTTAGGGGACAGTATTCGAGATTATGGCTACACCTTC.

The chain links TRBV19 to TRBJ2-7; 7 bases are a match to TRBD1. The germline V gene encodes CDR1 LNHDA and CDR2 SQIVND (reference sequence). With V trimmed by 4 bases and J by 3 bases, 3 bases remained unmatched. CDR3 length: 13 residues. The CDR3 is CASSKDRDYEQYF. For the CDR3, the DNA is TGTGCCAGTAGTAAAGACAGGGACTACGAGCAGTACTTC. Supplemented by reference TRBV19 and TRBJ2-7, the full variable domain reads DGGITQSPKYLFRKEGQNVTLSCEQNLNHDAMYWYRQDPGQGLRLIYYSQIVNDFQKGDIAEGYSVSREKKESFPLTVTSAQKNPTAFYLCASSKDRDYEQYFGPGTRLTVT.

The rearrangement joins TRBV25-1 to TRBJ2-7; 8 positions match TRBD1. V was pared by 6 bases and J by 2 bases, with 6 bases of the junction left unmatched. The CDR3 covers 14 residues. CDR1 and CDR2 from the germline V gene are MGHDK and SYGVNS. In DNA form, the CDR3 reads TGTGCCAGCAGAGAACCGGGACAGGCCTACGAGCAGTACTTC. It specifies CASREPGQAYEQYF.

This clone appeared a single time. The chain combines TRBV7-2 with TRBJ1-4; 7 nucleotides agree with TRBD1. The V gene end was trimmed by 5 bases and the J gene end by 7 bases; junction bases not matched to a gene: 7. The CDR3 runs to 14 residues. Germline-derived CDR1 and CDR2 are SGHTA and FQGNSA. CDR3 in DNA: TGTGCCAGCAGCCTAGACAGGGAGACTGAAAAACTGTTTTTT. It is translated as CASSLDRETEKLFF.

This chain uses TRBV6-1 with TRBJ1-1; D remains unclear. CDR1 and CDR2 from the germline V gene are MNHNS and SASEGT. V dropped 0 bases and J dropped 13 bases, with 6 bases sitting between them. This CDR3 has 10 amino acids. In DNA form, the CDR3 reads TGTGCCAGCAGTGAAGCGCGGGTTTTCTTT. Protein product: CASSEARVFF.

The chain is built from TRBV2 and TRBJ2-7; 10 bases line up with TRBD2. Germline V gene sequence: CDR1 SNHLY, CDR2 FYNNEI. With 11 bases clipped from V and 4 bases from J, the junction kept 20 bases outside the gene matches. CDR3 size: 17 residues. The CDR3 sequence: CAVQREGLKGNLYEQYF. CDR3 nucleotide sequence: TGTGCCGTCCAGCGGGAGGGCCTTAAAGGTAATCTGTACGAGCAGTACTTC.

CDR3 protein: CASSEGLAGGVDTQYF. The CDR3 DNA reads TGTGCCAGCAGTGAGGGACTAGCGGGGGGGGTAGATACGCAGTATTTT. The rearrangement links TRBV2 to TRBJ2-3, with 16 bases lining up with TRBD2. After removal of 3 bases from V and 5 bases from J, the junction contained 2 bases not matched to a gene. The CDR3 loop spans 16 amino acids. Germline loops: CDR1 SNHLY, CDR2 FYNNEI.

The gene calls are TRBV4-1 and TRBJ1-2; weak D call: TRBD1 (6 bases). Germline loops: CDR1 MGHRA, CDR2 YSYEKL. With 5 bases removed from V and 8 bases from J, the gap between germline ends came to 18 bases. This CDR3 contains 14 residues. CDR3 amino acids: CASSSIQGRYGYTF. CDR3 sequence (DNA): TGCGCCAGCAGCTCGATACAGGGACGGTACGGCTACACCTTC.

This chain uses TRBV2 with TRBJ2-3; TRBD2 matches at 8 bases. From germline, CDR1 is SNHLY and CDR2 FYNNEI. CDR3 length equals 14 residues. The V segment lost 6 bases and the J segment 1 base; nucleotides outside the gene matches: 3. The CDR3 sequence: CASSQAGGTDTQYF. In DNA, the CDR3 is TGTGCCAGCAGCCAAGCGGGGGGCACAGATACGCAGTATTTT.

The genes are TRBV5-4 and TRBJ2-1, with a weak D call TRBD2 (7 bases). V was shortened by 4 bases and J by 5 bases, with 19 bases between the two germline ends. The CDR3 contains 16 residues. CDR1 and CDR2 from the germline V gene are SGHNT and YYREEE (reference sequence). The CDR3, as DNA: TGTGCCAGCAGCCCTGGGGGACGGGGGGCGGACAATGAGCAGTTCTTC. This codes for CASSPGGRGADNEQFF.

The chain has TRBV25-1 and TRBJ2-7; D unresolved. CDR1 MGHDK and CDR2 SYGVNS come from the germline V gene. The V and J ends lost 1 base and 0 bases respectively, with 7 bases between them. CDR3 length: 14 residues. This CDR3 reads CASSELRSSYEQYF. CDR3 nucleotides: TGTGCCAGCAGTGAATTAAGGAGCTCCTACGAGCAGTACTTC.